These T cell receptor beta chains were read from a single sample in a study of T cells in Graves' hyperthyroidism and ophthalmopathy. TCRdb itself ran the multiplex PCR reads through MiXCR, one entry per CDR3 protein. The sample lists 450,000 to 600,000 distinct CDR3 sequences; 14% were seen once. The sample was blood. The receptors come from a woman in her thirties or forties with Graves' hyperthyroidism. Both conserved end residues are part of each CDR3. The order of the fields is D gene, V gene, clone size, J gene, CDR3 DNA, CDR3 protein. A D gene is named only where the DNA matches it firmly. Part of the rows lack a size; the others show once, few, many or a class for expanded clones.

D: NA
V: TRBV20-1
size: many
J: TRBJ1-2
DNA: TGCAGTGCTAGAGATATGGGGTTCTATGGCTACACCTTC
CDR3: CSARDMGFYGYTF

D: TRBD2
V: TRBV5-4
size: few
J: TRBJ2-1
DNA: TGTGCCAGCAGCTTGGAACTAGCGTTTAAAGGGAATGAGCAGTTCTTC
CDR3: CASSLELAFKGNEQFF

D: TRBD2
V: TRBV6-1
size: NA
J: TRBJ2-4
DNA: TGTGCCAGCACTATGCTAGCGGGGGGTGCAAACATTCAGTACTTC
CDR3: CASTMLAGGANIQYF

D: NA
V: TRBV12-3/TRBV12-4
size: few
J: TRBJ2-7
DNA: TGTGCCAGCAGTGACATCGGCGTGATGGGGCACCACGAGCAGTACTTC
CDR3: CASSDIGVMGHHEQYF

D: NA
V: TRBV2
size: NA
J: TRBJ2-3
DNA: TGTGCCACCCTCCTTGGACCAGGGGCCACAGATACGCAGTATTTT
CDR3: CATLLGPGATDTQYF

D: NA
V: TRBV29-1
size: many
J: TRBJ2-2
DNA: TGCAGCGTAGGGGGTTCGGGAACCGGGGAGCTGTTTTTT
CDR3: CSVGGSGTGELFF

D: NA
V: TRBV5-8
size: few
J: TRBJ2-5
DNA: TGTGCCAGCAGCTTACGGCAGTCAAAAGAGACCCAGTACTTC
CDR3: CASSLRQSKETQYF

D: TRBD2
V: TRBV7-2
size: NA
J: TRBJ2-7
DNA: TGTGCCAGCAGCTCGGGGGACTACCACGAGCAGTACTTC
CDR3: CASSSGDYHEQYF

D: NA
V: TRBV28
size: NA
J: TRBJ1-5
DNA: TGTGCCAGCAGTTTATCCCTCGGGGAGGGCCCATATCAGCCCCAGCATTTT
CDR3: CASSLSLGEGPYQPQHF

D: TRBD1
V: TRBV14
size: NA
J: TRBJ1-3
DNA: TGTGCCAGCAGCCTCCTACAGGGGATGGGAAACACCATATATTTT
CDR3: CASSLLQGMGNTIYF

D: NA
V: TRBV18
size: few
J: TRBJ1-3
DNA: TGTGCCAGCTCAACAGCCGGACCCGGAAACACCATATATTTT
CDR3: CASSTAGPGNTIYF

D: NA
V: TRBV6-1
size: many
J: TRBJ2-7
DNA: TGTGCCAACCTACTGCAGGGGGGGGATTCCTACGAGCAGTACTTC
CDR3: CANLLQGGDSYEQYF

D: NA
V: TRBV7-2
size: many
J: TRBJ2-7
DNA: TGTGCCAGCAGCCCTTATAAGGCCTCCTACGAGCAGTACTTC
CDR3: CASSPYKASYEQYF

D: NA
V: TRBV10-1
size: NA
J: TRBJ2-7
DNA: TGCGCCAGCAGTGAGTCTTCAGCTTCCTACGAGCAGTACTTC
CDR3: CASSESSASYEQYF

D: TRBD1
V: TRBV28
size: many
J: TRBJ1-1
DNA: TGTGCCAGCAATCTCGGGACAGCGAACACTGAAGCTTTCTTT
CDR3: CASNLGTANTEAFF

D: NA
V: TRBV10-1
size: NA
J: TRBJ2-3
DNA: TGCGCCAGCAGTGATTTCGACACAGATACGCAGTATTTT
CDR3: CASSDFDTDTQYF

D: NA
V: TRBV20-1
size: NA
J: TRBJ1-4
DNA: TGCAGTGCGGTGGACGAGGGGAGGGAAAAACTGTTTTTT
CDR3: CSAVDEGREKLFF

D: NA
V: TRBV7-2
size: many
J: TRBJ1-1
DNA: TGTGCCAGCAGCCTCGAAGGGACATCGAACACTGAAGCTTTCTTT
CDR3: CASSLEGTSNTEAFF

D: NA
V: TRBV9
size: many
J: TRBJ2-1
DNA: TGTGCCAGCAGCCGGTACGACAATGAGCAGTTCTTC
CDR3: CASSRYDNEQFF

D: NA
V: TRBV3-1
size: many
J: TRBJ1-1
DNA: TGTGCCAGCAGCCCGCTTCGGATAGTCGAGTACACTGAAGCTTTCTTT
CDR3: CASSPLRIVEYTEAFF

D: NA
V: TRBV29-1
size: many
J: TRBJ2-5
DNA: TGCAGCGTTGGAACAGGCCCCCAGTACTTC
CDR3: CSVGTGPQYF

D: TRBD2
V: TRBV7-8
size: many
J: TRBJ2-7
DNA: TGTGCCAGCAGCTCCTCACCGGGACTAGCGGGCGAGCAGTACTTC
CDR3: CASSSSPGLAGEQYF

D: TRBD1
V: TRBV18
size: few
J: TRBJ2-2
DNA: TGTGCCAGCTCACCACCAGAGCACAGGGACAGGGCGTACACCGGGGAGCTGTTTTTT
CDR3: CASSPPEHRDRAYTGELFF

D: TRBD1
V: TRBV2
size: many
J: TRBJ2-1
DNA: TGTGCCAGCAGGGGGACAGGTACCTACAATGAGCAGTTCTTC
CDR3: CASRGTGTYNEQFF

D: NA
V: TRBV30
size: many
J: TRBJ1-1
DNA: TGTGCCTGGAGGGCCCCCCAGGGTTGGACTGAAGCTTTCTTT
CDR3: CAWRAPQGWTEAFF

D: TRBD2
V: TRBV7-9
size: many
J: TRBJ2-7
DNA: TGTGCCAGCAGCTCCGTGGGACTAGCGGGAGGGCCCTCCTACGAGCAGTACTTC
CDR3: CASSSVGLAGGPSYEQYF

D: TRBD2
V: TRBV28
size: many
J: TRBJ2-1
DNA: TGTGCCAGCAGTCCCCTGGGACTAGCGACCTACAATGAGCAGTTCTTC
CDR3: CASSPLGLATYNEQFF

D: NA
V: TRBV15
size: many
J: TRBJ2-7
DNA: TGTGCCACCAGCAGACCGACTAGTTCCGAGCAGTACTTC
CDR3: CATSRPTSSEQYF